Below, one T cell receptor beta chain is given with its context. As yet, its antigen is unknown. CD45RO-CCR7+CD27+CD95- expression identified naive CD8+ T cells. These data are taken from a study of CXCR3-negative and CXCR3-positive naive CD8 T cells. Regarding the study as a whole: In cryopreserved cells, CXCR3 expression partially decreased, and fresh PBMCs were used in most assays. The study found comparably high diversity in both naive subsets and much lower diversity in memory CD8+ cells. Naive cells, whether CXCR3-negative or CXCR3-positive, had similar TRBV-TRBJ usage, while memory cells differed.

The CDR3 covers 13 residues. 5' RACE that incorporated UMI labels was used to prepare the TRB cDNA libraries. TCRdb reanalyzed the 5' RACE reads, giving one entry per CDR3 protein sequence and no DNA. The sample is made up of roughly 25,000 distinct CDR3 sequences, and the top ten hold less than 5% of it. The specimen was naive CXCR3- CD8+ T cells from blood. The subset was: CD45RO-CCR7+CD27+CD95- naive CD8+ T cells lacking CXCR3 (TNR3-). This chain uses TRBV12-3 or TRBV12-4 with TRBJ1-5; the D call from TCRdb, TRBD1, cannot be confirmed without DNA. The TCR comes from a human donor in good health. Some clones in this sample may be carry-over from other donors' samples. CDR3 residues: CASSPGPGGPQHF.